This T cell receptor (beta chain) was identified during a study of identical twins. The V gene lost 1 base and the J gene lost 4 bases, with 15 bases spanning the gap. This CDR3 spans 16 amino acids. Germline lookup yields CDR1 MGHRA and CDR2 YSYEKL. Template switching added a universal primer site, and cDNA bore unique molecular identifiers. One entry per CDR3 protein results from TCRdb running MiXCR on the 5' RACE reads. The sample shows under 400,000 distinct CDR3 sequences, roughly 10% of them seen only once. A remark on this clonotype: Antigen specificity is unknown.

Study-wide points: Whereas memory repertoires showed no such difference, abundant cord blood beta clonotypes carried fewer insertions. Out-of-frame alpha sequences shared between twins exhibited an excess of low generation probability.

Material for sequencing was naive T cells sorted from blood. This sequence joins TRBV4-1 and TRBJ2-3, with D perhaps TRBD2 (6 bases). The TCR sequence derives from a woman aged 50 to 65 in good health. CDR3 DNA sequence: TGCGCCAGCAGCCAAGTGGGGAGGAGTCCCGCAGATACGCAGTATTTT. This codes for CASSQVGRSPADTQYF.